This passage covers 26 T cell receptor beta chains from one sample sequenced in a study of T cell responses to AZD1222 COVID-19 vaccine. Measured with immunoSEQ multiplex PCR; TCRdb has only the in-frame clones, and not every one. This repertoire shows about 160,000 clones, approximately 90% found once; its top ten account for more than 1.3%. The sample here was peripheral blood, taken on day 0 of AZD1222 vaccination. These receptors were collected from an adult in good health.

The chain carries TRBV7-8 and TRBJ1-4; D might be TRBD1 (6 bases). The germline V and J ends were trimmed by 0 bases and 7 bases, with 21 bases remaining between them. Germline loops: CDR1 SGHVS, CDR2 FQNEAQ. The CDR3 loop spans 18 amino acids. The CDR3 coding sequence is TGTGCCAGCAGCTTAGCTCCACAGGGAAAGGGGCCTTTTGAAAAACTGTTTTTT. It yields the protein CASSLAPQGKGPFEKLFF.

This clone was observed once. V gene TRBV4-3 combines with J gene TRBJ1-3; D is unclear. Germline values: CDR1 LGHNA, CDR2 YSLEER. This CDR3 spans 17 amino acids. V lost 0 bases and J lost 2, with 14 bases in between. The CDR3 DNA reads as TGCGCCAGCAGCCAAGAAATGAGAGCGAGGGCTGGAAACACCATATATTTT. Encoded protein: CASSQEMRARAGNTIYF.

This chain uses TRBV4-3 with TRBJ1-2, with D unclear. The CDR3 has 14 residues. Germline CDR1 LGHNA, CDR2 YSLEER. V was pared by 1 base and J by 8 bases, with 14 bases between. In DNA, the CDR3 is TGCGCCAGCAGCCAAGTTGGGGTAGCGGGCGGCTACACCTTC. Amino acid sequence: CASSQVGVAGGYTF.

The rearrangement joins TRBV5-1 to TRBJ1-3, with TRBD1 matching over 7 bases. There are 16 residues in the CDR3. CDR1 and CDR2 from the germline V gene are SGHRS and YFSETQ. V shed 2 bases, J shed 0 bases, and the junction held 5 bases outside the gene matches. As DNA, the CDR3 is TGCGCCAGCAGCTTAGGTGACAGGGCCTCTGGAAACACCATATATTTT. It yields the protein CASSLGDRASGNTIYF.

The rearrangement joins TRBV4-3 to TRBJ2-3; D may be TRBD1 (5 bases). The germline V gene encodes CDR1 LGHNA and CDR2 YSLEER. This CDR3 spans 14 amino acids. Between the trimmed V and J ends, which lost 1 base and 5 bases, there was a span of 10 bases. Here the CDR3 reads CASSQADQGDTQYF. CDR3 nucleotides: TGCGCCAGCAGCCAAGCAGATCAGGGAGATACGCAGTATTTT.

The chain combines TRBV27 with TRBJ2-3, with TRBD2 matching 10 bases. Germline CDR1 reads MNHEY; CDR2 reads SMNVEV (reference sequence). This CDR3 has 16 amino acids. V was pared by 5 bases and J by 7 bases, with 12 bases of the junction left unmatched. CDR3 residues: CASSQRGGFLSNTQYF. CDR3 sequence (DNA): TGTGCCAGCAGTCAGCGGGGGGGCTTTCTTTCTAATACGCAGTATTTT.

This clone was detected only a few times. The rearrangement links TRBV11-2 to TRBJ1-1, with unresolved D. The CDR3 covers 13 residues. In germline, CDR1 is SGHAT, CDR2 FQNNGV. V was shortened by 1 base and J by 8 bases, with 11 bases between the two germline ends. Written as DNA, the CDR3 is TGTGCCAGCAGCTTAGCTTTCAACGGAGAAGCTTTCTTT. Translating gives CASSLAFNGEAFF.

This sequence joins TRBV10-2 and TRBJ1-1; 10 bases line up with TRBD1. This CDR3 comprises 13 residues. The ends lost 6 bases at V and 5 bases at J; junction bases unmatched: 3. Germline CDR1 and CDR2: WSHSY and SAAADI. The DNA for the CDR3 is TGCGCCAGCAGCGGGACAGGGGATACTGAAGCTTTCTTT. This encodes CASSGTGDTEAFF.

J is TRBJ2-2 and V is TRBV28, with 7 bases identical to TRBD1. Per the germline V gene, CDR1 is MDHEN and CDR2 is SYDVKM. After removal of 5 bases from V and 2 bases from J, the junction contained 5 bases not matched to a gene. The CDR3 consists of 15 residues. CDR3: CASSRTGDNTGELFF. As DNA, the CDR3 is TGTGCCAGCAGTCGGACAGGTGATAACACCGGGGAGCTGTTTTTT.

The rearrangement joins TRBV6-5 to TRBJ2-7, with 9 bases matching TRBD1. V dropped 8 bases and J dropped 0; count of bases not matched to a gene: 8. Germline values: CDR1 MNHEY, CDR2 SVGAGI. This CDR3 has 15 residues. The CDR3 bases are TGTGCCAGCGTCCGGGACAGGGTACTCTCCTACGAGCAGTACTTC. Protein product: CASVRDRVLSYEQYF.

This clone showed up just once. This sequence joins TRBV6-5 and TRBJ2-1, with D tentatively TRBD1 (7 bases). V lost 5 bases, J lost 7 bases, and 18 bases lay in between. The CDR3 has 15 amino acids. Germline-derived CDR1 and CDR2 are MNHEY and SVGAGI. The CDR3 loop is CASSHQGGDNNEQFF. CDR3 sequence (DNA): TGTGCCAGCAGTCACCAGGGGGGAGACAATAATGAGCAGTTCTTC.

The CDR3 sequence is CASSQEPNTGELFF. The CDR3 nucleotides read TGTGCCAGCAGTCAAGAACCGAACACCGGGGAGCTGTTTTTT. The rearrangement joins TRBV6-2 or TRBV6-3 to TRBJ2-2; D gene ambiguous. Looked up from germline, CDR1 is MNHEY and CDR2 is SVGEGT. This CDR3 region has 14 residues. Trimming removed 5 bases at V and 0 bases at J, with 7 bases between.

The rearrangement uses TRBV28 and TRBJ2-5; D possibly corresponds to TRBD1 (5 bases). Germline-derived CDR1 and CDR2 are MDHEN and SYDVKM. V lost 1 base and J lost 4, with 13 bases in between. This CDR3 has 15 residues. CDR3 nucleotide sequence: TGTGCCAGCAGTTTATACAGGACACTGGGAGAGACCCAGTACTTC. Translation gives CASSLYRTLGETQYF.

V gene TRBV9 combines with J gene TRBJ2-7; TRBD1 might be the D (6 bases). The germline V gene encodes CDR1 SGDLS and CDR2 YYNGEE. The V and J ends lost 3 bases and 3 bases respectively, with 13 bases between them. The CDR3 runs to 14 residues. This CDR3 reads CASSAWDTSYEQYF. In DNA form, the CDR3 reads TGTGCCAGCAGCGCCTGGGACACCAGCTACGAGCAGTACTTC.

The V gene is TRBV5-4, the J gene TRBJ2-5; 9 positions match TRBD2. V shed 4 bases and J 2 bases; nucleotides not matched to a gene: 3. This CDR3 region has 14 residues. Germline loops: CDR1 SGHNT, CDR2 YYREEE (reference sequence). CDR3 DNA: TGTGCCAGCAGCACTAGCGGGTCTCAAGAGACCCAGTACTTC. Translation: CASSTSGSQETQYF.

This clone was recorded only once. The chain has TRBV3-1 (or the pseudogene TRBV3-2) and TRBJ1-2; TRBD1 is a possible D gene (5 bases). V lost 6 bases, J lost 3 bases, and 11 bases lay in between. The CDR3 loop spans 13 amino acids. Germline V gene data show CDR1 as LGHDT and CDR2 as YNNKEL (reference sequence). This CDR3 reads CASRGDGYYGYTF. CDR3 nucleotide sequence: TGTGCCAGCAGGGGGGACGGATACTATGGCTACACCTTC.

J is TRBJ2-3 and V is TRBV5-5; weak D call: TRBD2 (5 bases). V was trimmed by 4 bases and J by 4 bases, leaving 16 bases between them. The CDR3 is 15 residues long. Germline CDR1 SGHKS, CDR2 YYEKEE (reference sequence). The CDR3 DNA sequence: TGTGCCAGCAGCCCCTCCGGGGTTGGGGCAGATACGCAGTATTTT. As protein: CASSPSGVGADTQYF.

The rearrangement uses TRBV20-1 and TRBJ1-2; D not certain. The CDR3 is 11 amino acids. The germline V gene has CDR1 DFQATT and CDR2 SNEGSKA (reference sequence). Trimming left V 4 bases short and J 1 base short, with 4 bases between. CDR3 protein: CSATHNYGYTF. The CDR3, as DNA: TGCAGTGCTACGCATAACTATGGCTACACCTTC.

The gene calls are TRBV7-3 and TRBJ1-1; D perhaps matches TRBD1 (5 bases). The length of the CDR3 is 16 residues. From germline, CDR1 is SGHTA and CDR2 FQGTGA. The V gene lost 2 bases and the J gene lost 0 bases, with 13 bases spanning the gap. The CDR3 is CASSLGGAGMNTEAFF. Here the CDR3 DNA reads TGTGCCAGCAGCTTAGGAGGGGCGGGGATGAACACTGAAGCTTTCTTT.

This sequence joins TRBV28 and TRBJ2-7; D is perhaps TRBD1 (5 bases). Germline V gene data show CDR1 as MDHEN and CDR2 as SYDVKM. V was cut by 4 bases and J by 2 bases, with 18 bases left in between. The CDR3 has 16 residues. The CDR3 is CASSSHVTGSTYEQYF. DNA for the CDR3: TGTGCCAGCAGTTCCCATGTAACAGGTTCCACCTACGAGCAGTACTTC.

This clone came up once. The CDR3 nucleotides are TGTGCCAGCAGTTCGGGGTGGTTGACTGAAGCTTTCTTT. It yields the protein CASSSGWLTEAFF. The gene calls are TRBV12-3 or TRBV12-4 and TRBJ1-1, with D uncertain. V was pared by 4 bases and J by 5 bases, with 11 bases between. The CDR3 runs to 13 residues.

The J gene is TRBJ2-5, the V gene TRBV11-3; no reliable D call. Trimming cost V 5 bases and J 5 bases, with 12 bases left between them. This CDR3 spans 13 amino acids. Germline CDR1 SGHNT, CDR2 YENEEA. The CDR3 DNA sequence: TGTGCCAGCAGCCGCGACCCGAGGGAGACCCAGTACTTC. Protein sequence: CASSRDPRETQYF.

This clone has only one observation. The J gene is TRBJ1-5, the V gene TRBV5-1; TRBD1 is a possible D gene (6 bases). V lost 0 bases to trimming and J lost 4 bases, with 14 bases between them. CDR1 SGHRS and CDR2 YFSETQ come from the germline V gene. This CDR3 comprises 16 residues. The CDR3 region has the DNA TGCGCCAGCAGCTTGGCCGGTGCAGGGGATAATCAGCCCCAGCATTTT. This gives the protein CASSLAGAGDNQPQHF.

This sequence joins TRBV5-5 and TRBJ1-4, with TRBD1 identical over 9 bases. V shed 5 bases and J 4 bases; nucleotides not matched to a gene: 6. This CDR3 has 15 residues. Germline CDR1 reads SGHKS; CDR2 reads YYEKEE (reference sequence). The CDR3 sequence is CASRIRDRVNEKLFF. Written as DNA, the CDR3 is TGTGCCAGCAGGATCCGGGACAGGGTTAATGAAAAACTGTTTTTT.

V is TRBV30 and J is TRBJ2-1; TRBD2 aligns across 8 bases. Per the germline V gene, CDR1 is GTSNPN and CDR2 is SVGIG (reference sequence). V lost 0 bases, J lost 8 bases, and 9 bases stayed unmatched. The CDR3 is made up of 15 amino acids. CDR3 in amino acids: CAWSVPGGRRDEQFF. The CDR3 DNA reads as TGTGCCTGGAGTGTACCGGGGGGGCGGCGCGATGAGCAGTTCTTC. Together with reference TRBV30 and TRBJ2-1, the CDR3 gives the full variable domain: SQTIHQWPATLVQPVGSPLSLECTVEGTSNPNLYWYRQAAGRGLQLLFYSVGIGQISSEVPQNLSASRPQDRQFILSSKKLLLSDSGFYLCAWSVPGGRRDEQFFGPGTRLTVL.

This chain uses TRBV19 with TRBJ2-2, with unresolved D. The CDR3 contains 11 residues. Germline V gives CDR1 LNHDA, CDR2 SQIVND (reference sequence). V shed 5 bases and J shed 10 bases, with 8 bases lying between them. The CDR3 region is CASSVGLELFF. In DNA form, the CDR3 reads TGTGCCAGTAGTGTTGGTTTGGAGCTGTTTTTT. The full variable domain, completed using reference TRBV19 and TRBJ2-2, is DGGITQSPKYLFRKEGQNVTLSCEQNLNHDAMYWYRQDPGQGLRLIYYSQIVNDFQKGDIAEGYSVSREKKESFPLTVTSAQKNPTAFYLCASSVGLELFFGEGSRLTVL.